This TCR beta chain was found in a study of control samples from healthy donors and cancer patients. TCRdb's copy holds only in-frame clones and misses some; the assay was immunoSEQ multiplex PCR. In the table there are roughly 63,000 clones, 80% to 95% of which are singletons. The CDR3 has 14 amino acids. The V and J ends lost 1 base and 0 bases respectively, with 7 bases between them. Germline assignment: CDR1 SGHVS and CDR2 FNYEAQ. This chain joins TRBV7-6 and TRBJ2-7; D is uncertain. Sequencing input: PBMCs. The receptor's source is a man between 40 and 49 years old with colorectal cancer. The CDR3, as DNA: TGTGCCAGCAGCTTAGTGGTCAACTCCTACGAGCAGTACTTC. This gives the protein CASSLVVNSYEQYF.